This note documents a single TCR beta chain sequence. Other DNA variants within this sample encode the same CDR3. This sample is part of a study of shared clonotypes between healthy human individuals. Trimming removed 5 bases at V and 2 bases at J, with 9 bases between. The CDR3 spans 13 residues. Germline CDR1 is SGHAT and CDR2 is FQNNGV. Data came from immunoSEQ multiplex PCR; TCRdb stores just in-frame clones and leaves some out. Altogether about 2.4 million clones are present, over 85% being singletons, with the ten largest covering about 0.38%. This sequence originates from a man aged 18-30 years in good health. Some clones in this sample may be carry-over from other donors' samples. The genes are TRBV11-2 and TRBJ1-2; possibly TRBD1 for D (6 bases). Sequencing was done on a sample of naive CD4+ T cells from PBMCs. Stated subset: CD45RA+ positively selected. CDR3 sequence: CASSPGQNYGYTF. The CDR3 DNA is TGTGCCAGCAGCCCGGGACAAAACTATGGCTACACCTTC. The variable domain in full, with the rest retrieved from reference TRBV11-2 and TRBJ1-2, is EAGVAQSPRYKIIEKRQSVAFWCNPISGHATLYWYQQILGQGPKLLIQFQNNGVVDDSQLPKDRFSAERLKGVDSTLKIQPAKLEDSAVYLCASSPGQNYGYTFGSGTRLTVV.